The next 10 T cell receptor beta chains were all read from a single sample in a study of CD8 T cells in Susac syndrome. Reverse transcription of roughly 0.45 to 1 ug RNA was performed with random hexamers. Each CDR3 protein is one row after TCRdb ran MiXCR on the immunoSEQ multiplex PCR reads. The data contain around 280,000 distinct CDR3 sequences, about 91% of them singletons. Sequenced material: CD4+ T cells from PBMCs. The receptors were sampled from a human donor with multiple sclerosis.

The J gene is TRBJ2-3, the V gene TRBV19; D not resolved. The CDR3 runs to 15 residues. With 7 bases removed from V and 0 bases from J, the gap between germline ends came to 14 bases. Germline V lookup: CDR1 LNHDA, CDR2 SQIVND (reference sequence). The CDR3 DNA follows: TGTGCCAGTACCTTGGGTGCCAGGAGCACAGATACGCAGTATTTT. It is translated as CASTLGARSTDTQYF.

This rearrangement joins TRBV4-1 to TRBJ2-1, with a tentative D call TRBD1 (5 bases). V was shortened by 3 bases and J by 6 bases, with 18 bases between the two germline ends. Germline V CDR1 and CDR2: MGHRA, YSYEKL. CDR3 length: 16 residues. The CDR3 DNA follows: TGCGCCAGCAGCCAGTCTGGGGCTCCCGGCCGCAATGAGCAGTTCTTC. Translation gives CASSQSGAPGRNEQFF.

The rearrangement links TRBV30 to TRBJ2-7, with D possibly matching TRBD2 (5 bases). The germline V and J ends were trimmed by 2 bases and 4 bases, with 9 bases remaining between them. CDR1 is GTSNPN and CDR2 is SVGIG in the germline V gene (reference sequence). This CDR3 is built from 12 residues. The CDR3: CAWSKGSYEQYF. The CDR3 nucleotides read TGTGCCTGGAGTAAAGGGAGTTACGAGCAGTACTTC. The full variable domain, completed using reference TRBV30 and TRBJ2-7, is SQTIHQWPATLVQPVGSPLSLECTVEGTSNPNLYWYRQAAGRGLQLLFYSVGIGQISSEVPQNLSASRPQDRQFILSSKKLLLSDSGFYLCAWSKGSYEQYFGPGTRLTVT.

Comment on this clonotype: At one end the junction does not follow the germline gene, possibly because of a read error. The CDR3 DNA reads as TGTGCCAGCAGCTTAACGACTGGAACAGCGCCAGTCTTT. As protein: CASSLTTGTAPVF. The rearrangement joins TRBV7-3 to TRBJ1-1, with unresolved D. The germline V gene encodes CDR1 SGHTA and CDR2 FQGTGA. The CDR3 is made up of 13 amino acids.

The rearrangement uses TRBV5-1 and TRBJ1-5, with a possible D match to TRBD1 (6 bases). The germline CDR1 and CDR2 sequences are SGHRS and YFSETQ. Trimming removed 4 bases from V and 3 bases from J, with 11 bases in between. The length of the CDR3 is 14 residues. Written as DNA, the CDR3 is TGCGCCAGCAGCCCAGGGACAAACAATCAGCCCCAGCATTTT. Translating gives CASSPGTNNQPQHF.

The V and J genes are TRBV7-9 and TRBJ1-4; 8 bases are a match to TRBD1. The V and J ends lost 5 bases and 8 bases, in that order; junction bases with no gene match: 10. This CDR3 is built from 15 residues. CDR1 and CDR2 (germline): SEHNR, FQNEAQ (reference sequence). CDR3 nucleotides: TGTGCCAGCAGCCTCGCAGGGGGCTCAGGGGAAAAACTGTTTTTT. Translation: CASSLAGGSGEKLFF.

The chain combines TRBV20-1 with TRBJ1-5; 10 bases align to TRBD1. Germline CDR1 DFQATT, CDR2 SNEGSKA (reference sequence). V shed 3 bases and J 6 bases; nucleotides not matched to a gene: 5. There are 14 residues in the CDR3. The CDR3 is CSARTGGLFQPQHF. DNA of the CDR3: TGCAGTGCTAGGACAGGGGGCCTTTTTCAGCCCCAGCATTTT.

This clonotype appeared a few times. The chain employs TRBV6-5 and TRBJ1-5; no clear D gene. This CDR3 spans 14 amino acids. The V gene's germline CDR1 is MNHEY and CDR2 SVGAGI. V lost 7 bases, J lost 0 bases, and 10 bases lay in between. As DNA, the CDR3 is TGTGCCAGCATGGATGTCTATAGCAATCAGCCCCAGCATTTT. Amino acids: CASMDVYSNQPQHF.

This chain joins TRBV7-2 and TRBJ2-7, with 15 bases that match TRBD2. Germline V CDR1 and CDR2: SGHTA, FQGNSA. The CDR3 has 16 residues. V shed 6 bases and J 5 bases; nucleotides not matched to a gene: 8. The CDR3 nucleotides are TGTGCCAGCAGTGGGGTAGGGACTAGCGGGAGGAACGAGCAGTACTTC. Its translation: CASSGVGTSGRNEQYF.

The chain is built from TRBV5-1 and TRBJ1-1; no clear D. Per germline, CDR1 SGHRS and CDR2 YFSETQ. The CDR3 totals 11 residues. Trimming shortened V by 5 bases and J by 3 bases, and 5 bases separated the two germline ends. Written as DNA, the CDR3 is TGCGCCAGCAGGGTGGACACTGAAGCTTTCTTT. It yields the protein CASRVDTEAFF. Full variable domain (missing parts from reference TRBV5-1 and TRBJ1-1): KAGVTQTPRYLIKTRGQQVTLSCSPISGHRSVSWYQQTPGQGLQFLFEYFSETQRNKGNFPGRFSGRQFSNSRSEMNVSTLELGDSALYLCASRVDTEAFFGQGTRLTVV.